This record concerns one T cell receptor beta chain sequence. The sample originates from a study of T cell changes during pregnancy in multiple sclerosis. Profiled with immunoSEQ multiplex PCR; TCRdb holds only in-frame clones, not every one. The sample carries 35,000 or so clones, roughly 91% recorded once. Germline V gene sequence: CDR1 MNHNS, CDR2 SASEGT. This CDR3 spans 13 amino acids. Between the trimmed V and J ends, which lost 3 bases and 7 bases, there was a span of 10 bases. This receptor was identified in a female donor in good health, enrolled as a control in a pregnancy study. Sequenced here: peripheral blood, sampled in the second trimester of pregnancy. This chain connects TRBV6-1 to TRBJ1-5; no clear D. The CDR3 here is CASSEAVRQPQHF. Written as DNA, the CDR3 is TGTGCCAGCAGTGAGGCGGTAAGACAGCCCCAGCATTTT.